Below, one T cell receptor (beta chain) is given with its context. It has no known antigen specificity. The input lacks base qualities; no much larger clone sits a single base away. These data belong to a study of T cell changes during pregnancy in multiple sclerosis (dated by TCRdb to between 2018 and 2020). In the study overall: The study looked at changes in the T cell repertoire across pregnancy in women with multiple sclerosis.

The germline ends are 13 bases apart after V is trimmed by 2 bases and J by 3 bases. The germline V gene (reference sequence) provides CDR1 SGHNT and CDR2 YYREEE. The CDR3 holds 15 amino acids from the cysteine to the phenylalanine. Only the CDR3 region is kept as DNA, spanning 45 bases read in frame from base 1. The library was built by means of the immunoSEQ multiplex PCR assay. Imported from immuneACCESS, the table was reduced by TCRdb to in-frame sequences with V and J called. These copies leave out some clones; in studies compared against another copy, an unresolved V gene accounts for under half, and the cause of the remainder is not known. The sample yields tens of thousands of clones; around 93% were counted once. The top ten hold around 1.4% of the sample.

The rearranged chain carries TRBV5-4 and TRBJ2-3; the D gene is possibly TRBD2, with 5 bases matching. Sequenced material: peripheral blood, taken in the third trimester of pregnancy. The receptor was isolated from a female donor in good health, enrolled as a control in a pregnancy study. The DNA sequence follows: TGTGCCAGCAGCTTAGCGGCCGGTAGAACAGATACGCAGTATTTT. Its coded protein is CASSLAAGRTDTQYF.